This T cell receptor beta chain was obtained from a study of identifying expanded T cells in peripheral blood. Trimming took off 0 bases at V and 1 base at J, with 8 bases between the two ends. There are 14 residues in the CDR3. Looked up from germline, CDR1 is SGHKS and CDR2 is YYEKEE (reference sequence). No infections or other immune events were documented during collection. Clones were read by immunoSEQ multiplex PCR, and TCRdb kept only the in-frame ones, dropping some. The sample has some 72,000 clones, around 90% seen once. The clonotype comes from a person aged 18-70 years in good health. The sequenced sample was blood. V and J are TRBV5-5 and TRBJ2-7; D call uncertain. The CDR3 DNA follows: TGTGCCAGCAGCTTGGTTGGGGAATCCTACGAGCAGTACTTC. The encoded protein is CASSLVGESYEQYF.